The entry below describes one T cell receptor beta chain. Its antigen is undetermined. This specimen comes from a study of graft-versus-host responses after intestinal transplantation. Study-wide context: Recipients had transplants, and these were multivisceral, liver-intestinal, or isolated intestinal. Anti-thymocyte globulin was used for induction in all recipients, who then took tacrolimus and steroids for two to four years.

Profiling relied on immunoSEQ multiplex PCR, and the TCRdb table lists in-frame clones only, not all of them. The sample contains 99,000 or so clones, roughly 88% of which appear only once. Study-level findings and limits: Recipient-marrow GvH clones were detected, some having first appeared in ileum or blood.

The CDR3 is 15 residues long. The J segment lost 9 bases and the V segment lost 3 bases, leaving 15 bases of the junction unmatched. Germline loops: CDR1 SGHKS, CDR2 YYEKEE (reference sequence). This material consisted of PBMCs, taken 255 days after intestinal transplant. The genes are TRBV5-5 and TRBJ2-7; 7 nucleotides match TRBD2. The sequence was collected from a human patient who received an intestinal transplant, so some T cells may come from the graft donor. CDR3 sequence: CASSSSGDLFTGQYF. The CDR3 nucleotides read TGTGCCAGCAGCTCTAGCGGAGACCTCTTTACGGGGCAGTACTTC.